This TCR beta chain was recorded in a study of T-cell reconstitution after alpha-beta-depleted transplantation in children. In its sample, this clonotype was seen many times. The CDR3 totals 15 residues. Trimming removed 0 bases from V and 2 bases from J, with 12 bases in between. Germline CDR1 SGHKS, CDR2 YYEKEE (reference sequence). The authors prepared the TCRbeta library with unique molecular identifiers. TCRdb ran MiXCR on the PCR reads and lists one entry per CDR3 protein. The top ten clones hold around 45% of a sample with over 200,000 distinct CDR3 sequences, approximately 17% of them seen once.

The starting material was PBMCs, mostly from graft donor cells, obtained 360 days after TCRalphabeta/CD19-depleted stem cell transplant. This sequence was found in a male patient aged 2-9 years who had a stem cell transplant for acute lymphoblastic leukemia, so the T cells may come from the graft donor. This sequence joins TRBV5-5 and TRBJ2-7; possibly TRBD1 for D (6 bases). CDR3 region: CASSLAGTPTYEQYF. The CDR3 DNA sequence: TGTGCCAGCAGCTTGGCCGGGACACCCACCTACGAGCAGTACTTC.